One T cell receptor (beta chain) is described in this entry. Its specificity is unknown. The sample's treatment: roughly 11-day PBMC culture with coronavirus spike peptide pools or control peptides (ViraFEST assay). Peptide pool stimulation in ViraFEST expanded antigen-specific T cells, whose TCRs were then sequenced. Sequencing of cultured CD4+ T cell DNA used the Oncomine TCR Beta short-read assay. Each CDR3 protein gets one entry after TCRdb re-called the PCR reads with MiXCR. The table records some 8,300 distinct CDR3 sequences, roughly three quarters of them present only once. This entry belongs to a study of vaccination and CD4 T cells after COVID-19. Turning to the study itself: Investigators drew the post-COVID samples a median roughly 98 days after diagnosis, with a range of 35 to 161. Stimulation of cells relied on overlapping spike peptides derived from SARS-CoV-2, HCoV-NL63, HCoV-OC43 and HCoV-229E.

Study outcomes and limitations: Spike mono-reactivity held for 304 of 307 vaccine-specific clones in convalescent patients.

The sequence came from a human donor who had recovered from COVID-19. Material: CD4+ T cells from blood, cultured in vitro.

The CDR3 coding sequence is TGCAGTGCTAGTGTGGGAGGACCCCATAATTCACCCCTCCACTTT. Translation gives CSASVGGPHNSPLHF. V usage is TRBV20-1 and J usage is TRBJ1-6; D not resolved. The CDR3 totals 15 residues. Germline V gene data show CDR1 as DFQATT and CDR2 as SNEGSKA (reference sequence). V lost 3 bases and J lost 5, with 14 bases in between.